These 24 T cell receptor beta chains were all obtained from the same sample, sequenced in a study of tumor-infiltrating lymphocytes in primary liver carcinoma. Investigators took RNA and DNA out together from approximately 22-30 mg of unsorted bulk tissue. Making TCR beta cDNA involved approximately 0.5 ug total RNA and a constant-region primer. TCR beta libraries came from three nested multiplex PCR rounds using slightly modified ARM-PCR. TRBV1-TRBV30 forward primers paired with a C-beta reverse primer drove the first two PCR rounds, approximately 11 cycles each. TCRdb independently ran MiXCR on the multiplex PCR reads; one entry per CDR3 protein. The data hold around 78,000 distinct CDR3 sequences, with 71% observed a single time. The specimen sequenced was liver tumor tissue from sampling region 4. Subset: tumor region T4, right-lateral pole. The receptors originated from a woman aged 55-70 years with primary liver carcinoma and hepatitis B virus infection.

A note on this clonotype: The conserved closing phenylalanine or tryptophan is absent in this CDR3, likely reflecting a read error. The CDR3 is CASSTRENIGKLFL. The CDR3 DNA follows: TGTGCCAGCAGCACAAGAGAGAACATCGGGAAGCTGTTTCTT. The chain recombines TRBV11-2 with TRBJ2-2, with D maybe TRBD2 (5 bases). This CDR3 has 14 amino acids. Germline values: CDR1 SGHAT, CDR2 FQNNGV.

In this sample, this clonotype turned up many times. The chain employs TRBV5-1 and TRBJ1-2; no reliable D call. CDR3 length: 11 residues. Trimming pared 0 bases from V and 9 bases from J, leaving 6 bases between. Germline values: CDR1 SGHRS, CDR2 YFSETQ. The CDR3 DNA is TGCGCCAGCAGCTTGGACAGCAGCTACACCTTC. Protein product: CASSLDSSYTF.

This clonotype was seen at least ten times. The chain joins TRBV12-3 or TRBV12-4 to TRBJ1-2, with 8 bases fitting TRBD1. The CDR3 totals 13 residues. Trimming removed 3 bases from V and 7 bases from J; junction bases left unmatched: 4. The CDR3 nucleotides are TGTGCCAGCAGTTTCGGGCAGGGGGCTGGCTACACCTTC. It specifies CASSFGQGAGYTF.

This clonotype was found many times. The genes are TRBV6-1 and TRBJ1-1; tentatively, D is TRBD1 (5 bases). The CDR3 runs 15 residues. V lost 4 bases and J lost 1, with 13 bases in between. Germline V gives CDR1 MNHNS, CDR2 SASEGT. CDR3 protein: CASSVGPTGNTEAFF. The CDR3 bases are TGTGCCAGCAGTGTGGGGCCCACAGGGAACACTGAAGCTTTCTTT.

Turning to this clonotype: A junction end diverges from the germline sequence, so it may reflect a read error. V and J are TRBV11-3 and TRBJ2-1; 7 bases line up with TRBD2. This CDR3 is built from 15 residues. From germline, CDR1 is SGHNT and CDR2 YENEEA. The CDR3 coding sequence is TGTGCCAGCAGTCCTCGGGGCAGCGGGAACAATGAGCGGTTCTTC. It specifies CASSPRGSGNNERFF.

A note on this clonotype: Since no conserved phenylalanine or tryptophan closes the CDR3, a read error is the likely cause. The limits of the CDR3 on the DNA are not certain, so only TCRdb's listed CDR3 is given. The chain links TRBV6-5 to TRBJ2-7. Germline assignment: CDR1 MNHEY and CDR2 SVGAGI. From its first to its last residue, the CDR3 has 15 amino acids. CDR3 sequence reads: CASSYSVQDYQEHYL.

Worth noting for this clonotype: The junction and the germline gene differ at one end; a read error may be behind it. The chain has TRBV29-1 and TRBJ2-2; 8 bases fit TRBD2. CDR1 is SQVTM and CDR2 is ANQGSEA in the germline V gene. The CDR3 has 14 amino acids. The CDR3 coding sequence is TGCAGCGTTGGACTAGCGTTAAACAGCGGGGGGCTGTTTTTT. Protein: CSVGLALNSGGLFF.

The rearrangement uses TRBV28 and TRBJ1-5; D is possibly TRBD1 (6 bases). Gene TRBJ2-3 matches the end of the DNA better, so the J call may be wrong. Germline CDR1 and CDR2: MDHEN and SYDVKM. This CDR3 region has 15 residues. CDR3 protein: CASRIGGFVNQPQYF. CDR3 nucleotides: TGTGCCAGCAGGATAGGGGGTTTCGTCAATCAGCCCCAGTATTTT.

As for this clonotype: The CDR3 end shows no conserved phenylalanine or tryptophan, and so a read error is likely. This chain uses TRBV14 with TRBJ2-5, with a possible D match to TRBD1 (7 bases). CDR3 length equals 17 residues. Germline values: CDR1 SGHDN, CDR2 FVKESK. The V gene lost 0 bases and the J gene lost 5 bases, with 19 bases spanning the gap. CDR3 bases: TGTGCCAGCAGCCAAGAACCAGGGGGACTCCGATGGGAGACCCAGTACCTC. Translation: CASSQEPGGLRWETQYL.

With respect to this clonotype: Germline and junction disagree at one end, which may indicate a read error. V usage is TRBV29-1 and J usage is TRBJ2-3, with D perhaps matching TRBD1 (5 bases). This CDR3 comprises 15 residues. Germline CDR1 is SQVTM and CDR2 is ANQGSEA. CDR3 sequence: CNVEGHETSTDTQYF. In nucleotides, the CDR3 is TGCAACGTTGAAGGACATGAGACGAGCACGGATACGCAGTATTTT.

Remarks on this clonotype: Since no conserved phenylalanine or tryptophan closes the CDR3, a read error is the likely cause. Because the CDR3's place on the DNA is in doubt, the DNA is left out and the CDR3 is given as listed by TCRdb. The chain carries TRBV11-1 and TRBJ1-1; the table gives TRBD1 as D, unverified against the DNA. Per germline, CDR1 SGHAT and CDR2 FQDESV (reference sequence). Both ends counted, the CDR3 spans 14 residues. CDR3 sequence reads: CANSQDILNTGAFY.

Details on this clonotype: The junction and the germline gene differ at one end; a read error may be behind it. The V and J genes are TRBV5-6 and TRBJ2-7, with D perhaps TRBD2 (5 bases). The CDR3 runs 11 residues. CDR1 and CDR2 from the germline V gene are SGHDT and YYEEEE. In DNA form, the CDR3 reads TGTACCAGTGGGAGATCCTACGAGCAGTACTTC. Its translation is CTSGRSYEQYF.

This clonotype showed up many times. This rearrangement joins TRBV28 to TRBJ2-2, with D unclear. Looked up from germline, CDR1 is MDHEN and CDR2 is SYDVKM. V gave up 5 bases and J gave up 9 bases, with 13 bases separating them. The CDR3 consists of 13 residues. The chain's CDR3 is CASSLYSSRELFF. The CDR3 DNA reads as TGTGCCAGCAGTCTCTACAGCAGCCGGGAGCTGTTTTTT.

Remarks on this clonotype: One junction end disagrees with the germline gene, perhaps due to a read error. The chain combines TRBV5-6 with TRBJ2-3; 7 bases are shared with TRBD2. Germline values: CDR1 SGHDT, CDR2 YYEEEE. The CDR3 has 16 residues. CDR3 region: CDSSGEASRTTDKQYF. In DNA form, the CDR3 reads TGTGACAGCAGCGGGGAAGCATCGCGGACCACAGATAAGCAGTATTTT. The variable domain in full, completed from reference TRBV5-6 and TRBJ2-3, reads DAGVTQSPTHLIKTRGQQVTLRCSPKSGHDTVSWYQQALGQGPQFIFQYYEEEERQRGNFPDRFSGHQFPNYSSELNVNALLLGDSALYLCDSSGEASRTTDKQYFGPGTRLTVL.

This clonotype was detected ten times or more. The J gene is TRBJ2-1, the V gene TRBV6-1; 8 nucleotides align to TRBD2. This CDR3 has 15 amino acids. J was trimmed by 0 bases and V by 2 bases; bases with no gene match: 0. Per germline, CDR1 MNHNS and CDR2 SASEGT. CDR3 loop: CASSELAGSYNEQFF. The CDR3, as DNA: TGTGCCAGCAGTGAACTAGCGGGCTCCTACAATGAGCAGTTCTTC.

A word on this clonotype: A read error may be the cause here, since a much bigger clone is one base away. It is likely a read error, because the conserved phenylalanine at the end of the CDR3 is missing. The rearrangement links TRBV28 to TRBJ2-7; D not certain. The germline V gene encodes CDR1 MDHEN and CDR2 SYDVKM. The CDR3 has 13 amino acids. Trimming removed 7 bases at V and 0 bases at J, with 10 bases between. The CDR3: CASTERSSYEQYL. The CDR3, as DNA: TGTGCCAGCACCGAAAGGAGCTCCTACGAGCAGTACCTC.

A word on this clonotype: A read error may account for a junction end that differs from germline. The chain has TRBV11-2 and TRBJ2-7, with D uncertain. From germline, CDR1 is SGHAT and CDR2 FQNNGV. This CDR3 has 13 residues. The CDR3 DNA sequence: TGTGCCATCAGCTTAGGTCATAACAGCGAGCTGTACTTC. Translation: CAISLGHNSELYF.

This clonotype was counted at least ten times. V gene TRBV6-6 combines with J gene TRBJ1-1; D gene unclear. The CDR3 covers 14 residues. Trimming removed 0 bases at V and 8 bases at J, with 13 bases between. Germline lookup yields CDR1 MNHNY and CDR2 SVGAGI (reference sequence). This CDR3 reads CASSYSTGVPEAFF. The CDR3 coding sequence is TGTGCCAGCAGTTACTCGACTGGCGTACCGGAAGCTTTCTTT.

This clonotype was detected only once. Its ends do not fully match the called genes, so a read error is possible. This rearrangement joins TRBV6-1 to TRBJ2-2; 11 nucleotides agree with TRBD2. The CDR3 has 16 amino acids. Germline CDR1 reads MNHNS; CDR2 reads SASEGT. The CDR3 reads CASSPHGTSGTGELFF. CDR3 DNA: TGTGCTAGCAGTCCCCACGGGACTAGCGGTACCGGGGAGTTGTTTTTT.

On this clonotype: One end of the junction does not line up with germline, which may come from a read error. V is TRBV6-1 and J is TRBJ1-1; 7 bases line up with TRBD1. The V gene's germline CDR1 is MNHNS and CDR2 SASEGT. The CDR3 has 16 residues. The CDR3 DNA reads TGTGACAGCAGTGAAGAAGCAGGGGGATCAAACACTGAAGCTTTCTTT. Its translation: CDSSEEAGGSNTEAFF.

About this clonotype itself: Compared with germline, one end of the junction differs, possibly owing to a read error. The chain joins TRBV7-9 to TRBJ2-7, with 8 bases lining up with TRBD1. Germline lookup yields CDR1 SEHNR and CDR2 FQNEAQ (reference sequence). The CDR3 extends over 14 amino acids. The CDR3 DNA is TGTCCCAGCCGCTCTCGACAGGGGCTTAGGGAGCAGTACTTC. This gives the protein CPSRSRQGLREQYF.

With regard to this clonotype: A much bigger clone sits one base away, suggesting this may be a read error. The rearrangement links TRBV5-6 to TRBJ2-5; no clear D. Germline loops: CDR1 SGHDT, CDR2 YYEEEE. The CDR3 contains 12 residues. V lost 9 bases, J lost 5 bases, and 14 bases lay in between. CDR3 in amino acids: CATSFNSETQYF. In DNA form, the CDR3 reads TGTGCCACCAGTTTCAATTCGGAGACCCAGTACTTC.

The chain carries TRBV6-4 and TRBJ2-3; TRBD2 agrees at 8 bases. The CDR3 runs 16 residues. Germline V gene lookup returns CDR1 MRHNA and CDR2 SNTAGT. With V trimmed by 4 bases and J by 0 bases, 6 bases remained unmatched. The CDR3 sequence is CASSVAAGESTDTQYF. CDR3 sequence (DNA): TGTGCCAGCAGTGTGGCAGCGGGAGAAAGCACAGATACGCAGTATTTT.

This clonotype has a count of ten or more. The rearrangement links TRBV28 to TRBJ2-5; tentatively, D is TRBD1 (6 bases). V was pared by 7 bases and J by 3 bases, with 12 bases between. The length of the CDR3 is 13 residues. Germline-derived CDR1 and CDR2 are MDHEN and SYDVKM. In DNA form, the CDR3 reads TGTGCCAGCACCGCCGCAGGGGAAGAGACCCAGTACTTC. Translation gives CASTAAGEETQYF.